A selection of T cell receptor beta chains follows, all from one sample in a study of T cell responses to AZD1222 COVID-19 vaccine. Libraries were prepared by immunoSEQ multiplex PCR; TCRdb keeps only in-frame clonotypes and omits some of them. The sample lists fewer than 200,000 clones, roughly nine tenths occurring once. Sequences were derived from peripheral blood, sampled on day 0 of AZD1222 vaccination. These receptors all come from an adult in good health. Each CDR3 is given with its conserved first and last residue. D genes are given only for firm matches. Size tells how often a clone was seen (once, few, many) or the class of an expanded clone, and some rows leave it out.

CDR3nt	CDR3aa	d_gene	j_gene	abundance	v_gene
TGCAGTGCTAGTAAGTCTAGCGGGAGGCCTAGCACAGATACGCAGTATTTT	CSASKSSGRPSTDTQYF	TRBD2	TRBJ2-3	.	TRBV20-1
TGTGCCACCAGTGATTCCGGATACAATGAGCAGTTCTTC	CATSDSGYNEQFF	.	TRBJ2-1	.	TRBV24-1
TGTGCCACCCAAACCGGCGGGAGCCAGAGTGAGCAGTTCTTC	CATQTGGSQSEQFF	TRBD2	TRBJ2-1	.	TRBV10-3
TGTGCCAGCAGCCAAGGGAACACTGAAGCTTTCTTT	CASSQGNTEAFF	.	TRBJ1-1	.	TRBV3-1/TRBV3-2
TGTGCCAGCACCCCCCAGGGTATCTCGGACACTGAAGCTTTCTTT	CASTPQGISDTEAFF	.	TRBJ1-1	.	TRBV5-4
TGTGCCAGCAGCTTAGTGAGGGGGACTGAAGCTTTCTTT	CASSLVRGTEAFF	.	TRBJ1-1	.	TRBV7-2
TGTGCCAGCAGTACGGACGGGAACACTGAAGCTTTCTTT	CASSTDGNTEAFF	.	TRBJ1-1	.	TRBV2
TGTGCCAGCAACTTTGGGCAGTTGCGTGAAAAACTGTTTTTT	CASNFGQLREKLFF	.	TRBJ1-4	once	TRBV28
TGTGCCATCAGTGAGTCAAGGGGGAGGGAGACTGAGCAGTTCTTC	CAISESRGRETEQFF	.	TRBJ2-1	.	TRBV10-3
TGTGCCAGCAGCTCAGGGGCCCAAGAGACCCAGTACTTC	CASSSGAQETQYF	.	TRBJ2-5	.	TRBV7-3
TGCGCCAGCAGCTTGGCCGGGGGCGTCGGAGGCTACACCTTC	CASSLAGGVGGYTF	.	TRBJ1-2	.	TRBV5-1
TGTGCCAGCAGTAGCTCCGGTAAACTAGAAAAACTGTTTTTT	CASSSSGKLEKLFF	.	TRBJ1-4	.	TRBV7-9
TGTGCCAGCAGTTTGGAACAGCCCGGGGGAAATGAGCAGTTCTTC	CASSLEQPGGNEQFF	.	TRBJ2-1	.	TRBV28
TGTGCCAGCAGTTTGGGACTAACCTACGAGCAGTACTTC	CASSLGLTYEQYF	TRBD2	TRBJ2-7	.	TRBV11-2
TGTGCCAGCAGCTTAGTCGTGAGACACTCCTACAATGAGCAGTTCTTC	CASSLVVRHSYNEQFF	.	TRBJ2-1	few	TRBV7-9